The source of this TCR beta chain is a study of cytomegalovirus exposure and HLA in healthy donors. General study findings and limits: Only CMV serostatus was available as immune exposure information.

Researchers ran the PCR with 60 Vbeta and 13 Jbeta primers. Using immunoSEQ multiplex PCR, the repertoire was profiled, and TCRdb retains in-frame clones only, with some absent. The sample includes 78,000 or so clones, approximately 66% of them seen just once. V gave up 5 bases and J gave up 5 bases; unmatched junction bases: 14. CDR3 length equals 18 residues. Germline V CDR1 and CDR2: MDHEN, SYDVKM. To note about this clone: Its antigen remains unknown.

What was sequenced was PBMCs. This sequence joins TRBV28 and TRBJ2-1, with 11 bases that match TRBD2. The clonotype comes from a male donor in good health and CMV-seropositive. CDR3 sequence reads: CASSTTPLLAGGHNEQFF. The DNA of the CDR3 is TGTGCCAGCAGTACCACTCCCCTTTTAGCGGGAGGGCACAATGAGCAGTTCTTC.